Each of the 17 T cell receptor beta chains below was sequenced from the same sample in a study of shared clonotypes between healthy human individuals. The naive CD8 subset, CD45RO-negative cells positively selected for CCR7, excluded terminally differentiated effector memory CD45RA+ cells. The repertoire was sequenced with immunoSEQ multiplex PCR; TCRdb's copy has only in-frame clones and lacks some. The table lists about 2.1 million clones, just over 90% of them singletons. The specimen was naive CD8+ T cells from PBMCs. The receptors stem from a man younger than 35 in good health. Some clones in this sample may be carry-over from other donors' samples.

The DNA for the CDR3 is TGTGCCAGCAGCCAAGATTTGGTAGCGGGAGCCGGGGAGCTGTTTTTT. Translating gives CASSQDLVAGAGELFF. This chain uses TRBV4-2 with TRBJ2-2; 9 bases agree with TRBD2. V lost 0 bases to trimming and J lost 6 bases; unmatched junction nucleotides: 5. The germline V gene encodes CDR1 LGHNA and CDR2 YNFKEQ. CDR3 size: 16 residues.

The chain links TRBV7-9 to TRBJ2-5; D remains unclear. There are 13 residues in the CDR3. CDR1 and CDR2 from the germline V gene are SEHNR and FQNEAQ (reference sequence). Between the trimmed V and J ends, which lost 5 bases and 5 bases, there was a span of 12 bases. CDR3 protein: CASSPQSRETQYF. The CDR3 nucleotides read TGTGCCAGCAGCCCCCAGAGCAGGGAGACCCAGTACTTC.

The chain has TRBV11-1 and TRBJ2-3; TRBD2 agrees at 7 bases. The V gene end was trimmed by 5 bases and the J gene end by 1 base; junction bases not matched to a gene: 9. The CDR3 totals 16 residues. CDR1 is SGHAT, CDR2 FQDESV, per germline (reference sequence). The CDR3 spells CASSPVGLGGTDTQYF. For the CDR3, the DNA is TGTGCCAGCAGCCCCGTCGGACTAGGGGGCACAGATACGCAGTATTTT.

The chain carries TRBV7-7 and TRBJ2-1; D possibly corresponds to TRBD1 (5 bases). The V gene lost 0 bases and the J gene lost 8 bases, with 11 bases spanning the gap. This CDR3 comprises 14 residues. The germline V gene has CDR1 SSHAT and CDR2 FNYEAQ (reference sequence). CDR3 region: CASSLASSRDEQFF. CDR3 DNA: TGTGCCAGCAGCTTAGCTAGCAGCAGGGATGAGCAGTTCTTC.

The J gene is TRBJ2-2, the V gene TRBV27; tentatively, D is TRBD1 (5 bases). The V gene's germline CDR1 is MNHEY and CDR2 SMNVEV (reference sequence). Trimming took 0 bases from V and 6 from J, leaving 17 bases between them. The CDR3 length is 17 residues. This chain's CDR3 is CASSLSWGAIMAGELFF. CDR3 nucleotide sequence: TGTGCCAGCAGTTTATCGTGGGGCGCGATAATGGCCGGGGAGCTGTTTTTT.

The J gene is TRBJ1-6, the V gene TRBV4-3; D call uncertain. The CDR3 has 18 residues. Germline CDR1 and CDR2: LGHNA and YSLEER. V lost 0 bases to trimming and J lost 7 bases, with 19 bases between them. The CDR3 nucleotides are TGCGCCAGCAGCCAAGATCGGTTGGTAGGATGGGCAAATTCACCCCTCCACTTT. Translating gives CASSQDRLVGWANSPLHF.

As for this clone: This sample includes further DNA sequences coding for the same CDR3. The chain carries TRBV7-2 and TRBJ2-7; tentatively, D is TRBD1 (6 bases). CDR3 length: 14 residues. Germline V gives CDR1 SGHTA, CDR2 FQGNSA. V was trimmed by 1 base and J by 3 bases, leaving 10 bases between them. This CDR3 is CASSLVQGSYEQYF. The CDR3 bases are TGTGCCAGCAGCTTAGTTCAGGGGAGCTACGAGCAGTACTTC.

The V call is TRBV19, the J call TRBJ2-7, with D possibly TRBD1 on 5 matching bases. Trimming stripped 5 bases from V and 5 bases from J, with 19 bases between. This CDR3 has 15 residues. Germline V gene data show CDR1 as LNHDA and CDR2 as SQIVND (reference sequence). Written as DNA, the CDR3 is TGTGCCAGTAGTGCCCCCAACAGGTTTAATAACGAGCAGTACTTC. This codes for CASSAPNRFNNEQYF.

The J gene is TRBJ1-4, the V gene TRBV27; 12 bases are shared with TRBD1. In germline, CDR1 is MNHEY, CDR2 SMNVEV (reference sequence). The trim removed 5 bases at V and 2 bases at J, leaving 3 bases unmatched. The CDR3 is made up of 16 amino acids. The CDR3 sequence is CASSRDRGLTNEKLFF. The CDR3 nucleotides are TGTGCCAGCAGTCGGGACAGGGGGCTCACTAATGAAAAACTGTTTTTT.

The CDR3 loop reads CASSGTSGREDTQYF. As DNA, the CDR3 is TGTGCCAGCAGCGGGACTAGCGGGAGGGAAGATACGCAGTATTTT. This rearrangement joins TRBV9 to TRBJ2-3; TRBD2 matches at 15 bases. J was trimmed by 5 bases and V by 3 bases; bases with no gene match: 1. The CDR3 sequence is 15 residues long. The germline V gene encodes CDR1 SGDLS and CDR2 YYNGEE.

The CDR3 reads CASTLGQGRRSQETQYF. CDR3 nucleotides: TGTGCCAGCACCCTGGGACAGGGTAGGAGGTCTCAAGAGACCCAGTACTTC. J is TRBJ2-5 and V is TRBV5-6; 9 bases match TRBD1. The V gene end was trimmed by 6 bases and the J gene end by 2 bases; junction bases not matched to a gene: 14. This CDR3 contains 17 residues. Germline CDR1 is SGHDT and CDR2 is YYEEEE.

This clone was seen once. This chain connects TRBV11-2 to TRBJ2-1, with TRBD1 identical over 10 bases. Losses at the gene ends were 5 bases for V and 8 bases for J; bases not matched to a gene: 6. CDR1 is SGHAT and CDR2 is FQNNGV in the germline V gene. This CDR3 spans 14 amino acids. CDR3 region: CASSPRDRGDEQFF. The CDR3 DNA is TGTGCCAGCAGCCCACGGGACAGGGGAGATGAGCAGTTCTTC.

V is TRBV5-1 and J is TRBJ2-1; 8 bases map to TRBD1. From germline, CDR1 is SGHRS and CDR2 YFSETQ. The length of the CDR3 is 13 residues. Unmatched junction bases numbered 6, after V lost 5 bases and J lost 8 bases. The CDR3 DNA is TGCGCCAGCAGGGAGGACAGGGCGGATGAGCAGTTCTTC. As protein: CASREDRADEQFF.

This clone was found once. J is TRBJ1-2 and V is TRBV5-1; 9 bases line up with TRBD1. The CDR3 has 15 residues. Trimming cost V 4 bases and J 7 bases; bases outside gene matches: 11. In germline, CDR1 is SGHRS, CDR2 YFSETQ. CDR3 bases: TGCGCCAGCAGCCAACGGGACAGGGCGGATTTTGGCTACACCTTC. This translates into CASSQRDRADFGYTF.

V gene TRBV27 combines with J gene TRBJ1-1; maybe TRBD1 (5 bases). Looked up from germline, CDR1 is MNHEY and CDR2 is SMNVEV (reference sequence). The CDR3 consists of 14 residues. V shed 3 bases and J shed 7 bases, with 15 bases lying between them. CDR3 DNA sequence: TGTGCCAGCAGTTTTTGGGCAGGGCCGGTTGAAGCTTTCTTT. Translated, it gives CASSFWAGPVEAFF.

The chain joins TRBV5-4 to TRBJ1-2, with no clear D. Between the trimmed V and J ends, which lost 0 bases and 3 bases, there was a span of 6 bases. The CDR3 is 13 amino acids. CDR1 is SGHNT, CDR2 YYREEE, per germline (reference sequence). In DNA form, the CDR3 reads TGTGCCAGCAGCTTGGGGCCCGACTATGGCTACACCTTC. Protein product: CASSLGPDYGYTF. The full variable domain, with the rest looked up from reference TRBV5-4 and TRBJ1-2, is ETGVTQSPTHLIKTRGQQVTLRCSSQSGHNTVSWYQQALGQGPQFIFQYYREEENGRGNFPPRFSGLQFPNYSSELNVNALELDDSALYLCASSLGPDYGYTFGSGTRLTVV.

V usage is TRBV10-3 and J usage is TRBJ2-7; D is ambiguous. Germline V CDR1 and CDR2: ENHRY, SYGVKD. Trimming removed 0 bases at V and 0 bases at J, with 15 bases between. This CDR3 has 17 residues. DNA for the CDR3: TGTGCCATCAGTGAGTCGACTGGTGACACGAGCTCCTACGAGCAGTACTTC. Translating it yields CAISESTGDTSSYEQYF.